This TCR beta chain was identified in a study of technical replicates of blood from several donors. Profiled with immunoSEQ multiplex PCR; TCRdb holds only in-frame clones, not every one. This table has tens of thousands of clones, nearly 98% appearing once. The origin of this receptor is a human donor in good health. The sample taken for sequencing was T cells isolated from PBMCs.

Here the CDR3 reads CASSLSGSAYEQYF. CDR3 coding DNA: TGTGCCAGCAGCTTAAGCGGGAGTGCCTACGAGCAGTACTTC. The chain links TRBV7-3 to TRBJ2-7, with 7 bases that match TRBD2. The CDR3 extends over 14 amino acids. The trim removed 1 base at V and 2 bases at J, leaving 2 bases unmatched. Germline CDR1 is SGHTA and CDR2 is FQGTGA.